These 26 T cell receptor beta chains were all obtained from the same sample, sequenced in a study of CD8+CD57+ T cells in acquired aplastic anemia. Investigators profiled TCR beta VDJ and CDR3 from genomic DNA template. TCRdb passed the reads through MiXCR, listing each CDR3 protein once. The repertoire holds approximately 160,000 distinct CDR3 sequences, with roughly 47% as singletons. The material sequenced was sorted CD4+, CD8+, or CD8+CD57+ T cells (not recorded which) from PBMCs. These receptors all come from a human donor in good health.

The chain recombines TRBV2 with TRBJ2-7; no clear D gene. Germline V gives CDR1 SNHLY, CDR2 FYNNEI. The CDR3 is 12 amino acids. Trimming cost V 8 bases and J 0 bases, with 8 bases left between them. DNA for the CDR3: TGTGCCAGCGGATCAAGCTCCTACGAGCAGTACTTC. It codes for CASGSSSYEQYF.

The V and J genes are TRBV19 and TRBJ1-2, with no clear D. The CDR3 sequence is 9 residues long. Trimming shortened V by 3 bases and J by 12 bases, and 5 bases separated the two germline ends. The V gene's germline CDR1 is LNHDA and CDR2 SQIVND (reference sequence). Here the CDR3 reads CASSMANTF. CDR3 DNA: TGTGCCAGTAGTATGGCCAACACCTTC. Supplemented by reference TRBV19 and TRBJ1-2, the full variable domain reads DGGITQSPKYLFRKEGQNVTLSCEQNLNHDAMYWYRQDPGQGLRLIYYSQIVNDFQKGDIAEGYSVSREKKESFPLTVTSAQKNPTAFYLCASSMANTFGSGTRLTVV.

This clonotype was detected ten times or more. The chain joins TRBV5-6 to TRBJ2-7, with D possibly being TRBD1 (5 bases). Trimming pared 2 bases from V and 2 bases from J, leaving 8 bases between. Germline V gene data show CDR1 as SGHDT and CDR2 as YYEEEE. This CDR3 comprises 13 residues. The CDR3 spells CASSLAGPYEQYF. CDR3 DNA sequence: TGTGCCAGCAGCTTAGCAGGGCCCTACGAGCAGTACTTC.

This clonotype has a handful of counts. The CDR3 nucleotides read TGTGCCACCAGCAGAGTAAGCGGGACGGGGGAGACCCAGTACTTC. The encoded protein is CATSRVSGTGETQYF. This chain joins TRBV15 and TRBJ2-5, with 7 bases identical to TRBD2. V lost 1 base to trimming and J lost 5 bases; unmatched junction nucleotides: 7. The CDR3 has 15 residues. The germline gives CDR1 LNHNV, CDR2 YYDKDF (reference sequence).

The V and J genes are TRBV20-1 and TRBJ2-6, with D possibly TRBD1 on 5 matching bases. The CDR3 has 15 amino acids. Per germline, CDR1 DFQATT and CDR2 SNEGSKA (reference sequence). The V gene lost 3 bases and the J gene lost 2 bases, with 11 bases spanning the gap. DNA of the CDR3: TGCAGTGCTAGGGCGCAGGGTCCTGGGGCCAACGTCCTGACTTTC. This translates into CSARAQGPGANVLTF.

About this clonotype: A much larger clone lies one base from this, so it may be a read error. Because the CDR3 is missing its conserved closing phenylalanine or tryptophan, this is likely a read error. V is TRBV11-1 and J is TRBJ2-3; 13 bases align to TRBD2. The germline V gene encodes CDR1 SGHAT and CDR2 FQDESV (reference sequence). J was trimmed by 2 bases and V by 5 bases; bases with no gene match: 4. The CDR3 has 16 residues. DNA for the CDR3: TGTGCCAGCAGCCGCGGGACTAGCGGGACCACAGATACGCAGTATTCT. Protein: CASSRGTSGTTDTQYS.

This clonotype was recorded at least ten times. V usage is TRBV15 and J usage is TRBJ2-3; 12 bases are shared with TRBD2. V was pared by 1 base and J by 6 bases, with 5 bases of the junction left unmatched. Germline lookup yields CDR1 LNHNV and CDR2 YYDKDF (reference sequence). The CDR3 sequence is 16 residues long. The CDR3 region is CATSRGTSGAWDTQYF. The CDR3 nucleotides read TGTGCCACCAGCAGAGGGACTAGCGGGGCTTGGGATACGCAGTATTTT.

The chain uses TRBV20-1 and TRBJ2-2, with a tentative D call TRBD2 (6 bases). The germline CDR1 and CDR2 sequences are DFQATT and SNEGSKA (reference sequence). The CDR3 spans 15 residues. V was trimmed by 1 base and J by 7 bases, leaving 16 bases between them. CDR3 protein: CSARGEAGFGGELFF. CDR3 DNA sequence: TGCAGTGCTAGAGGGGAGGCCGGGTTTGGCGGGGAGCTGTTTTTT.

The table lists this clonotype with many counts. This chain links TRBV15 with TRBJ1-2, with D hard to call. This CDR3 is 13 amino acids long. Germline V gene data show CDR1 as LNHNV and CDR2 as YYDKDF (reference sequence). The V gene lost 5 bases and the J gene lost 4 bases, with 11 bases spanning the gap. CDR3 sequence: CATSPGRLYGYTF. Here the CDR3 DNA reads TGTGCCACCAGCCCGGGTCGTCTCTATGGCTACACCTTC.

The V call is TRBV10-2, the J call TRBJ1-1; no definite D call. V lost 2 bases, J lost 1 base, and 11 bases lay in between. Germline lookup yields CDR1 WSHSY and CDR2 SAAADI. CDR3 length: 15 residues. The CDR3 spells CASSERQSPNTEAFF. The CDR3 DNA reads TGCGCCAGCAGTGAGCGGCAGTCACCGAACACTGAAGCTTTCTTT.

This clonotype was counted ten times or more. One end of the junction does not line up with germline, which may come from a read error. The rearrangement uses TRBV15 and TRBJ1-4; TRBD1 might be the D (6 bases). Germline V gene sequence: CDR1 LNHNV, CDR2 YYDKDF (reference sequence). The CDR3 loop spans 17 amino acids. CDR3 protein: CVTSRPGGAGLGEKLFF. The CDR3 DNA sequence: TGTGTCACCAGCAGGCCCGGGGGCGCGGGGTTAGGGGAAAAACTGTTTTTT. Full variable domain (missing parts from reference TRBV15 and TRBJ1-4): DAMVIQNPRYQVTQFGKPVTLSCSQTLNHNVMYWYQQKSSQAPKLLFHYYDKDFNNEADTPDNFQSRRPNTSFCFLDIRSPGLGDTAMYLCVTSRPGGAGLGEKLFFGSGTQLSVL.

The CDR3 DNA reads TGTGCCAGCAGCTTGGCAGCATCCTCAAATCAGCCCCAGCATTTT. Amino acids: CASSLAASSNQPQHF. J is TRBJ1-5 and V is TRBV5-6; D unresolved. Germline V CDR1 and CDR2: SGHDT, YYEEEE. The CDR3 is 15 residues long. Trimming removed 0 bases from V and 4 bases from J, with 11 bases in between.

This clonotype showed up many times. V is TRBV19 and J is TRBJ2-1; TRBD2 might be the D (6 bases). The germline V and J ends were trimmed by 8 bases and 7 bases, with 24 bases remaining between them. CDR1 and CDR2 (germline): LNHDA, SQIVND (reference sequence). The CDR3 loop spans 16 amino acids. The CDR3 region has the DNA TGTGCCAGTGAAAGCGGGCCCTTAAGAGGTGCAAATGAGCAGTTCTTC. It codes for CASESGPLRGANEQFF.

In its sample, this clonotype was seen a few times. A read error is possible here, since a much larger clone lies one base away. The CDR3 does not close with the conserved phenylalanine or tryptophan, likely indicating a read error. The genes are TRBV11-2 and TRBJ2-5; D is uncertain. V lost 7 bases to trimming and J lost 5 bases, with 20 bases between them. The CDR3 contains 15 residues. The V gene's germline CDR1 is SGHAT and CDR2 FQNNGV. The CDR3 sequence: CASTLTLGLEETQYS. The CDR3 DNA reads TGTGCCAGCACCTTGACTCTAGGCTTGGAGGAGACCCAGTACTCC.

This clonotype came up many times. J is TRBJ2-7 and V is TRBV9, with TRBD2 matching 9 bases. This CDR3 comprises 17 residues. The V gene end was trimmed by 0 bases and the J gene end by 3 bases; junction bases not matched to a gene: 10. The V gene's germline CDR1 is SGDLS and CDR2 YYNGEE. This CDR3 reads CASSVESLRGGIYEQYF. CDR3 in DNA: TGTGCCAGCAGCGTAGAATCTTTGCGGGGGGGCATCTACGAGCAGTACTTC.

In this sample, this clonotype turned up a few times. This clone may be a read error of a much larger clone one base away. The J gene is TRBJ2-1, the V gene TRBV7-2, with D maybe TRBD1 (6 bases). The CDR3 contains 14 residues. Germline CDR1 and CDR2: SGHTA and FQGNSA. The CDR3: CASSFQTGLNERFF. The CDR3 DNA reads TGTGCCAGCAGCTTTCAGACAGGTCTCAATGAGCGGTTCTTC.

The chain joins TRBV10-1 to TRBJ2-5; 11 bases align to TRBD2. In germline, CDR1 is WNHNN, CDR2 SYGVQD (reference sequence). J was trimmed by 3 bases and V by 0 bases; bases with no gene match: 6. This CDR3 is 17 amino acids long. The CDR3 sequence: CASSESLGLAGKETQYF. In DNA form, the CDR3 reads TGCGCCAGCAGTGAGTCCCTCGGACTAGCGGGTAAAGAGACCCAGTACTTC.

This clonotype was recorded many times. The chain carries TRBV5-1 and TRBJ2-7; TRBD2 might be the D (5 bases). Trimming cost V 4 bases and J 3 bases, with 17 bases left between them. The germline V gene encodes CDR1 SGHRS and CDR2 YFSETQ. The length of the CDR3 is 15 residues. DNA of the CDR3: TGCGCCAGCAGCAAAAGGGCGGGTCTAAGCTACGAGCAGTACTTC. Translation: CASSKRAGLSYEQYF.

There are many counts of this clonotype. The rearrangement links TRBV9 to TRBJ1-5; D gene ambiguous. Trimming cost V 4 bases and J 3 bases, with 14 bases left between them. Germline loops: CDR1 SGDLS, CDR2 YYNGEE. The CDR3 sequence is 15 residues long. Here the CDR3 DNA reads TGTGCCAGCAGCCCCTCCGTTGGGGTCAATCAGCCCCAGCATTTT. Its protein is CASSPSVGVNQPQHF.

This clonotype appeared many times. DNA for the CDR3: TGTGCCAGCAGCCTTAGGACGGGGGAGCAGTACTTC. It is translated as CASSLRTGEQYF. The chain recombines TRBV6-1 with TRBJ2-7, with D possibly matching TRBD2 (5 bases). The V end was cut by 6 bases, the J end by 7 bases, with 13 bases between. The germline V gene encodes CDR1 MNHNS and CDR2 SASEGT. The length of the CDR3 is 12 residues.

The gene calls are TRBV4-3 and TRBJ1-1, with D possibly being TRBD1 (5 bases). Looked up from germline, CDR1 is LGHNA and CDR2 is YSLEER. V was cut by 0 bases and J by 5 bases, with 13 bases left in between. This CDR3 contains 15 residues. DNA of the CDR3: TGCGCCAGCAGCCAAGAAATTTCGGGGGGGACTGAAGCTTTCTTT. It translates to CASSQEISGGTEAFF.

The chain has TRBV6-5 and TRBJ2-5; no definite D call. The J call is uncertain, as TRBJ2-7 better fits the DNA end. CDR3 length equals 13 residues. In germline, CDR1 is MNHEY, CDR2 SVGAGI. The CDR3 region has the DNA TGTGCCAGCAGTTACAGGTTCAGAGGCGAGCAGTACTTC. Its translation: CASSYRFRGEQYF.

The chain is built from TRBV29-1 and TRBJ2-7; D remains unclear. The CDR3 runs 12 residues. V was shortened by 1 base and J by 3 bases, with 7 bases between the two germline ends. Germline V lookup: CDR1 SQVTM, CDR2 ANQGSEA. This chain's CDR3 is CSVEVRDYEQYF. The CDR3 bases are TGCAGCGTTGAAGTGCGAGACTACGAGCAGTACTTC.

The sample holds many counts of this clonotype. The rearrangement links TRBV12-3 or TRBV12-4 to TRBJ1-2; weak D call: TRBD1 (6 bases). The CDR3 is 12 residues long. Trimming shortened V by 3 bases and J by 8 bases, and 10 bases separated the two germline ends. CDR3 sequence reads: CASSLDSLGYTF. The CDR3 bases are TGTGCCAGCAGTTTGGACAGTCTGGGCTACACCTTC.

This clonotype was counted ten times or more. The chain uses TRBV14 and TRBJ2-2, with 7 bases identical to TRBD2. This CDR3 has 14 residues. V lost 6 bases, J lost 2 bases, and 3 bases stayed unmatched. The germline V gene has CDR1 SGHDN and CDR2 FVKESK. This chain's CDR3 is CASRGGVNTGELFF. The CDR3 DNA reads as TGTGCCAGCAGGGGAGGGGTTAACACCGGGGAGCTGTTTTTT.

This clonotype occurred a few times. The J gene is TRBJ2-2, the V gene TRBV5-1; 11 bases agree with TRBD2. The CDR3 has 18 residues. Germline values: CDR1 SGHRS, CDR2 YFSETQ. Germline trimming cut 7 bases from V and 5 bases from J; bases unmatched to any gene: 16. The CDR3 protein is CASCQGLAVPAGTGELFF. In DNA, the CDR3 is TGCGCCAGCTGCCAGGGACTAGCGGTGCCCGCGGGTACCGGGGAGCTGTTTTTT.